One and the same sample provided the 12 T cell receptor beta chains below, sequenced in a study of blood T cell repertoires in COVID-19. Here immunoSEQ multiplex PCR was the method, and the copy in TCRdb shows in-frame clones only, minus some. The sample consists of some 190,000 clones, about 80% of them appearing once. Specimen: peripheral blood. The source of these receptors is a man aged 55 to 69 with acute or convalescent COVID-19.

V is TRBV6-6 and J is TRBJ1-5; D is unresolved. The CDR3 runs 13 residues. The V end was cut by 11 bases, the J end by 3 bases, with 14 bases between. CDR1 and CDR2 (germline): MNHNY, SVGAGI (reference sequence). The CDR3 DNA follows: TGTGCCTACGCCCGGGGAGACAATCAGCCCCAGCATTTT. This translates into CAYARGDNQPQHF.

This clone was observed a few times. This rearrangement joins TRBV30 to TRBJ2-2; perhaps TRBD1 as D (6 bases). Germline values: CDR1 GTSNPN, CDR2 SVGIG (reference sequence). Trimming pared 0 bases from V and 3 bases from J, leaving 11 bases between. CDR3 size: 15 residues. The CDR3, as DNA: TGTGCCTGGAGTGTACTGGACAGACACACCGGGGAGCTGTTTTTT. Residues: CAWSVLDRHTGELFF.

CDR3 in DNA: TGTGCCAGCAGTTACTCGAAGTCTCCACGGAACTATGGCTACACCTTC. It is translated as CASSYSKSPRNYGYTF. The chain combines TRBV6-5 with TRBJ1-2; D is unclear. Between the trimmed V and J ends, which lost 0 bases and 2 bases, there was a span of 13 bases. This CDR3 has 16 amino acids. Germline V gene sequence: CDR1 MNHEY, CDR2 SVGAGI.

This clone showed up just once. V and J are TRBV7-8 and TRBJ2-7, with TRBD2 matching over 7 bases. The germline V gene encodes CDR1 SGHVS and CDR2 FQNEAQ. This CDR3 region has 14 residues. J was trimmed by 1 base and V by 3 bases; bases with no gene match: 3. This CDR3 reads CASSFSSGSYEQYF. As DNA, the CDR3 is TGTGCCAGCAGCTTCTCTAGCGGTTCCTACGAGCAGTACTTC. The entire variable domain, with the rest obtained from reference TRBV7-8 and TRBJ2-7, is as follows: GAGVSQSPRYKVAKRGQDVALRCDPISGHVSLFWYQQALGQGPEFLTYFQNEAQLDKSGLPSDRFFAERPEGSVSTLKIQRTQQEDSAVYLCASSFSSGSYEQYFGPGTRLTVT.

The CDR3 bases are TGTGCCAGCAGCGTGGGACAGACCACAGATACGCAGTATTTT. Translating it yields CASSVGQTTDTQYF. The V call is TRBV9, the J call TRBJ2-3, with TRBD1 matching 7 bases. The germline V gene has CDR1 SGDLS and CDR2 YYNGEE. With V trimmed by 2 bases and J by 2 bases, 2 bases remained unmatched. The CDR3 runs 14 residues. Complete variable domain (other parts from reference TRBV9 and TRBJ2-3): DSGVTQTPKHLITATGQRVTLRCSPRSGDLSVYWYQQSLDQGLQFLIQYYNGEERAKGNILERFSAQQFPDLHSELNLSSLELGDSALYFCASSVGQTTDTQYFGPGTRLTVL.

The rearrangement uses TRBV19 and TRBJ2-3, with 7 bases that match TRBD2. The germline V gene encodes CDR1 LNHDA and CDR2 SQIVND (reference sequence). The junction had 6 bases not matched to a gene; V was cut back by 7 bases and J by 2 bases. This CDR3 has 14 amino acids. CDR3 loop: CASMASGNTDTQYF. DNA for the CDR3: TGTGCCAGTATGGCTAGCGGAAACACAGATACGCAGTATTTT.

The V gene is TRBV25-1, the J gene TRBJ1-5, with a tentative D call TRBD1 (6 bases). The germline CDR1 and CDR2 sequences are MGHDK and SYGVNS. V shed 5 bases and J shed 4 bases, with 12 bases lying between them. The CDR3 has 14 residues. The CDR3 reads CASSSGEWNQPQHF. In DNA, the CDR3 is TGTGCCAGCAGTTCAGGGGAGTGGAATCAGCCCCAGCATTTT.

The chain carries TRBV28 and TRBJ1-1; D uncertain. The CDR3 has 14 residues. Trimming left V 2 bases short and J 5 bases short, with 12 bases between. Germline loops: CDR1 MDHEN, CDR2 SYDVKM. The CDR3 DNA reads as TGTGCCAGCAGTTTACCAGCTAGAGGGACTGAAGCTTTCTTT. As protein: CASSLPARGTEAFF.

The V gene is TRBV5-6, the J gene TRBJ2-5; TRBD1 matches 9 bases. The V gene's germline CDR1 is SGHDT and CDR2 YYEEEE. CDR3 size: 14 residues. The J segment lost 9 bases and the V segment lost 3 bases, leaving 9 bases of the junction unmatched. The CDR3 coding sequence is TGTGCCAGCAGCTGGACAGGGGCCCCGTGGTCCCAGTACTTC. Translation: CASSWTGAPWSQYF.

CDR3 residues: CASSQDETSGRFGETQYF. CDR3 in DNA: TGCGCCAGCAGCCAAGATGAGACTAGCGGGAGGTTCGGGGAGACCCAGTACTTC. The chain employs TRBV4-1 and TRBJ2-5; 13 bases agree with TRBD2. The CDR3 is 18 amino acids. J lost 5 bases, V lost 0 bases, and 9 bases had no gene match. Germline CDR1 MGHRA, CDR2 YSYEKL.

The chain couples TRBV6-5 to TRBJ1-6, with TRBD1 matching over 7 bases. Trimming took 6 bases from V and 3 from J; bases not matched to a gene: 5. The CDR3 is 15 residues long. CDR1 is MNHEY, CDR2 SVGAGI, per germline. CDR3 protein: CASSDQGVYNSPLHF. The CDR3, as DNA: TGTGCCAGCAGCGACCAGGGGGTCTATAATTCACCCCTCCACTTT.

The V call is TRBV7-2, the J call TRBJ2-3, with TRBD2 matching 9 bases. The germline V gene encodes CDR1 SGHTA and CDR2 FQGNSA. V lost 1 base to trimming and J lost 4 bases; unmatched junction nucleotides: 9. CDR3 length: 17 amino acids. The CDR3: CASSLEPIAGVSDTQYF. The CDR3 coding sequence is TGTGCCAGCAGCTTAGAGCCCATAGCGGGGGTTTCAGATACGCAGTATTTT.